Listed below are T cell receptor beta chains from one sample, sequenced in a study of CD8 T cells in Susac syndrome. One entry per CDR3 protein results from TCRdb running MiXCR on the immunoSEQ multiplex PCR reads. Here the sample spans about 300,000 distinct CDR3 sequences, around 89% being singletons. The sequenced sample consisted of CD8+ T cells from PBMCs. These receptors all stem from a human donor with multiple sclerosis. Both conserved end residues are part of each CDR3. The D gene is left open where the match is weak. A clone size is listed for some rows: how often the clone was seen (once, few, many), or a class if it is expanded.

CASSLAAGGKTEAFF TGTGCCAGCAGCCTGGCAGCGGGGGGGAAAACTGAAGCTTTCTTT . TRBV7-3 15 . TRBJ1-1
CAWSPDRVETEAFF TGTGCCTGGAGTCCTGACAGGGTTGAAACTGAAGCTTTCTTT . TRBV30 14 TRBD1 TRBJ1-1
CASSLAVDNEQFF TGTGCCAGCAGCTTAGCCGTGGACAATGAGCAGTTCTTC . TRBV7-2 13 . TRBJ2-1
CASSLAQVTGELFF TGTGCCAGCAGCTTAGCCCAAGTCACCGGGGAGCTGTTTTTT . TRBV7-2 14 . TRBJ2-2
CASEGGTDTQYF TGTGCCTCAGAGGGGGGCACAGATACGCAGTATTTT . TRBV6-2/TRBV6-3 12 . TRBJ2-3
CASGGGEQYF TGTGCCAGTGGGGGGGGCGAGCAGTACTTC . TRBV6-5 10 TRBD2 TRBJ2-7
CASSAPPSSYNEQFF TGTGCCAGCAGCGCCCCCCCCAGCTCCTACAATGAGCAGTTCTTC . TRBV9 15 . TRBJ2-1
CASSWGDRGNQPQHF TGTGCCAGTAGTTGGGGGGACAGGGGCAATCAGCCCCAGCATTTT . TRBV19 15 TRBD1 TRBJ1-5
CASRGGASNQPQHF TGTGCCAGTCGAGGAGGAGCTAGCAATCAGCCCCAGCATTTT . TRBV19 14 . TRBJ1-5
CASSLGGGRVYNEQFF TGTGCCAGCAGTTTAGGCGGGGGGAGAGTATACAATGAGCAGTTCTTC once TRBV27 16 TRBD2 TRBJ2-1
CASSQGLESYNEQFF TGCGCCAGCAGCCAGGGACTAGAATCCTACAATGAGCAGTTCTTC once TRBV5-1 15 TRBD2 TRBJ2-1
CSAQDRPSSYEQYF TGCAGTGCTCAGGACAGGCCCTCCTCCTACGAGCAGTACTTC . TRBV20-1 14 TRBD1 TRBJ2-7
CASSVEQGIYNEQFF TGTGCCAGCAGCGTGGAACAGGGGATCTACAATGAGCAGTTCTTC . TRBV9 15 TRBD1 TRBJ2-1
CASSRFTGGSNQPQHF TGTGCCAGCAGCCGCTTTACAGGGGGAAGCAATCAGCCCCAGCATTTT . TRBV6-1 16 TRBD1 TRBJ1-5
CSAPDRGGLSNQPQHF TGCAGTGCGCCCGACAGGGGTGGTTTGAGCAATCAGCCCCAGCATTTT . TRBV20-1 16 TRBD1 TRBJ1-5
CASRASVGLAALSYEQYF TGTGCCAGCAGAGCCTCCGTGGGACTAGCGGCCCTCTCCTACGAGCAGTACTTC few TRBV12-3/TRBV12-4 18 TRBD2 TRBJ2-7
CAISENSAYEQYF TGTGCCATCAGTGAAAACTCCGCCTACGAGCAGTACTTC once TRBV10-3 13 . TRBJ2-7
CASSQAGGAGGWTGELFF TGTGCCAGCAGCCAAGCGGGAGGAGCGGGGGGGTGGACCGGGGAGCTGTTTTTT . TRBV3-1 18 TRBD2 TRBJ2-2
CASSVVGGQYNEQFF TGTGCCAGCAGCGTAGTGGGAGGGCAATACAATGAGCAGTTCTTC . TRBV9 15 TRBD2 TRBJ2-1
CASSGGQYTEAFF TGTGCCAGCAGTGGGGGACAGTACACTGAAGCTTTCTTT . TRBV6-2/TRBV6-3 13 TRBD1 TRBJ1-1
CSAKSIYGYTF TGCAGTGCCAAGAGCATCTATGGCTACACCTTC . TRBV20-1 11 . TRBJ1-2
CASSSIQNIQYF TGTGCCAGCAGTTCCATTCAAAACATTCAGTACTTC . TRBV2 12 . TRBJ2-4
CASSASGGQETQYF TGTGCCAGCAGCGCTAGCGGGGGCCAAGAGACCCAGTACTTC . TRBV9 14 TRBD2 TRBJ2-5
CASSPSGGRLTYEQYF TGTGCCAGCAGTCCTTCAGGGGGCCGCCTTACCTACGAGCAGTACTTC . TRBV6-6 16 TRBD1 TRBJ2-7
CASSVAAGLGLIMHSGANVLTF TGTGCCAGCAGCGTAGCCGCCGGCTTAGGACTTATAATGCACTCTGGGGCCAACGTCCTGACTTTC . TRBV9 22 . TRBJ2-6
CASSPSRGGLRYGYTF TGTGCCAGCAGCCCTTCCAGGGGGGGATTAAGATATGGCTACACCTTC . TRBV3-1 16 TRBD1 TRBJ1-2
CASSWSSRNTDTQYF TGTGCCAGCAGTTGGAGTTCGAGGAACACAGATACGCAGTATTTT . TRBV5-8 15 . TRBJ2-3
CASSHAHPLEILGELFF TGTGCCAGCTCACACGCCCACCCACTAGAAATCCTTGGGGAGCTGTTTTTT . TRBV18 17 . TRBJ2-2
CASSPLSRGQSTDTQYF TGTGCCAGCTCACCCCTGTCTAGGGGACAGAGCACAGATACGCAGTATTTT . TRBV18 17 TRBD1 TRBJ2-3
CASSYVASGSEETQYF TGTGCCAGCAGCTACGTAGCTAGCGGGAGTGAAGAGACCCAGTACTTC . TRBV13 16 TRBD2 TRBJ2-5
CASSQSTEESSYNEQFF TGCGCCAGCAGTCAATCGACAGAGGAGAGCTCCTACAATGAGCAGTTCTTC . TRBV23-1 17 . TRBJ2-1
CASSQDPGTGSPDEQFF TGTGCCAGCAGCCAAGACCCCGGGACAGGGTCCCCCGATGAGCAGTTCTTC . TRBV4-2 17 TRBD1 TRBJ2-1
CASSLVGYRDSSFIIYEQYF TGTGCCAGCAGCTTAGTAGGGTATCGCGACAGTTCCTTTATTATCTACGAGCAGTACTTC . TRBV11-1 20 . TRBJ2-7
CASREIYEQYF TGTGCCAGCAGGGAAATCTACGAGCAGTACTTC . TRBV2 11 . TRBJ2-7
CASSYGQGHGGQYF TGTGCCAGCAGTTACGGGCAGGGCCATGGAGGCCAGTACTTC . TRBV6-2/TRBV6-3 14 . TRBJ2-5
CASSETGSTQETQYF TGTGCCAGCAGCGAGACCGGGTCAACTCAAGAGACCCAGTACTTC . TRBV9 15 . TRBJ2-5
CASSITGDSGNTIYF TGTGCCAGCAGCATAACAGGGGACTCTGGAAACACCATATATTTT once TRBV7-8 15 TRBD1 TRBJ1-3
CASSEGIGLAGHNGQFF TGTGCCAGCAGCGAAGGGATAGGCCTAGCGGGCCACAATGGGCAGTTCTTC . TRBV7-9 17 TRBD2 TRBJ2-1
CASSSRVTVYEQYF TGTGCCAGCTCTTCGCGAGTGACAGTCTACGAGCAGTACTTC . TRBV5-6 14 . TRBJ2-7
CACDRDAGELFF TGTGCCTGTGACAGGGACGCCGGGGAGCTGTTTTTT . TRBV30 12 TRBD1 TRBJ2-2
CATSRDGSSYEQYF TGTGCCACCAGCAGAGATGGGAGCTCCTACGAGCAGTACTTC . TRBV15 14 . TRBJ2-7
CAWRGVDSGDTGELFF TGTGCCTGGAGGGGGGTCGATTCAGGGGACACCGGGGAGCTGTTTTTT . TRBV30 16 . TRBJ2-2
CASSRGLDSLNSPLHF TGTGCCAGCAGCCGCGGATTGGACAGCCTTAATTCACCCCTCCACTTT . TRBV7-9 16 . TRBJ1-6
CASSLIQELPYNSPLHF TGTGCCAGCAGCTTAATTCAGGAACTCCCTTATAATTCACCCCTCCACTTT . TRBV7-9 17 . TRBJ1-6
CASSFAPGQLYEQYF TGCGCCAGCAGCTTTGCTCCGGGACAACTCTACGAGCAGTACTTC . TRBV5-1 15 . TRBJ2-7
CASSTSEAFGLNTEAFF TGTGCCAGCAGCACCTCAGAAGCATTCGGGTTGAACACTGAAGCTTTCTTT . TRBV7-9 17 . TRBJ1-1
CASSHRDSLQETQYF TGTGCCAGCAGCCATCGGGACAGCCTGCAAGAGACCCAGTACTTC . TRBV28 15 TRBD1 TRBJ2-5
CSARDFGTSGHDSYEQYF TGCAGTGCTAGAGATTTCGGGACTAGCGGCCACGACTCCTACGAGCAGTACTTC . TRBV20-1 18 TRBD2 TRBJ2-7
CATSRRGGLYEQYF TGTGCCACCAGCAGGCGGGGGGGGTTGTACGAGCAGTACTTC . TRBV15 14 TRBD2 TRBJ2-7
CSGQVNSLEQYF TGCAGCGGACAAGTAAATAGCCTAGAGCAGTACTTC . TRBV29-1 12 . TRBJ2-7
CASSPVAGEETQYF TGTGCCAGCAGCCCCGTGGCAGGGGAAGAGACCCAGTACTTC . TRBV6-4 14 . TRBJ2-5
CASSLGPKANTGELFF TGCGCCAGCAGCTTGGGTCCAAAGGCGAACACCGGGGAGCTGTTTTTT . TRBV5-1 16 . TRBJ2-2
CSAREVGERPFF TGCAGTGCCCGAGAGGTGGGGGAGAGGCCTTTCTTC . TRBV20-1 12 . TRBJ2-1
CASSQDRGTGTGYRQFF TGCGCCAGCAGCCAAGATCGGGGGACCGGGACAGGGTATAGGCAGTTCTTC . TRBV4-3 17 TRBD1 TRBJ2-1
CASSLQDSGNTIYF TGTGCCAGCAGCTTACAGGACTCTGGAAACACCATATATTTT . TRBV7-9 14 . TRBJ1-3